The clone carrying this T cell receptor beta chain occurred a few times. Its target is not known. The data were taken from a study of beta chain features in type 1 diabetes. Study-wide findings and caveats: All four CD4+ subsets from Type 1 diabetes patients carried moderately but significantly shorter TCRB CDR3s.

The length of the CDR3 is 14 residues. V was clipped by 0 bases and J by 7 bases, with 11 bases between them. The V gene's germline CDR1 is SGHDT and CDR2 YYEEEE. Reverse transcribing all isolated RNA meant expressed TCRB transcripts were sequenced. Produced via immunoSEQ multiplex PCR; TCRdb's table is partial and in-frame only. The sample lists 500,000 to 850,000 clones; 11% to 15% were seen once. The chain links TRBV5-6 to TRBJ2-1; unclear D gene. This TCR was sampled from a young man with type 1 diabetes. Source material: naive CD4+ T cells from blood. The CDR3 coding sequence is TGTGCCAGCAGCTTGGTCGGCAGGCCTAATGAGCAGTTCTTC. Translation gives CASSLVGRPNEQFF.